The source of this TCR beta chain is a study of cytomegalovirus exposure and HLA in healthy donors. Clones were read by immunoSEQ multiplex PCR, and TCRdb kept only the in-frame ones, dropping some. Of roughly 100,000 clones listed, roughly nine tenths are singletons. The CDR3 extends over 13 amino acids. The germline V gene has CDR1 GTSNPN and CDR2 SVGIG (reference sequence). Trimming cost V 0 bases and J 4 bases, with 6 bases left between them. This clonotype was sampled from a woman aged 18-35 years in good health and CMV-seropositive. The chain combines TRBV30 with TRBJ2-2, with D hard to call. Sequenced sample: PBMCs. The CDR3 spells CAWSVLSTGELFF. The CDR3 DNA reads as TGTGCCTGGAGTGTACTTAGCACCGGGGAGCTGTTTTTT. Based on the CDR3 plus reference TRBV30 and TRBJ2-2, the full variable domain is SQTIHQWPATLVQPVGSPLSLECTVEGTSNPNLYWYRQAAGRGLQLLFYSVGIGQISSEVPQNLSASRPQDRQFILSSKKLLLSDSGFYLCAWSVLSTGELFFGEGSRLTVL.